The 25 T cell receptor beta chains below all came from one sample that was sequenced in a study of shared clonotypes between healthy human individuals. Clones were sequenced by immunoSEQ multiplex PCR, and TCRdb holds only the in-frame ones, with some missing. The sample contains a few million clones, about 92% of which appear only once. The sample was naive CD4+ T cells from PBMCs. Subset in this sample: CD45RA+ positively selected. The source is a man aged 18-30 years in good health. Some clones in this sample may be carry-over from other donors' samples.

This rearrangement joins TRBV25-1 to TRBJ2-2, with 10 bases aligning to TRBD1. Germline V gene lookup returns CDR1 MGHDK and CDR2 SYGVNS. The CDR3 sequence is 17 residues long. V lost 4 bases to trimming and J lost 6 bases; unmatched junction nucleotides: 11. CDR3: CASSAYGRQGAAGELFF. CDR3 DNA sequence: TGTGCCAGCAGTGCCTACGGGAGACAGGGGGCTGCCGGGGAGCTGTTTTTT.

This sequence joins TRBV9 and TRBJ1-2, with TRBD1 matching 9 bases. CDR3 length equals 14 residues. Germline V lookup: CDR1 SGDLS, CDR2 YYNGEE. J lost 8 bases, V lost 0 bases, and 5 bases had no gene match. CDR3 coding DNA: TGTGCCAGCAGCGTAGGTACAGGGGGCGAGGGCTACACCTTC. Residues: CASSVGTGGEGYTF.

The J gene is TRBJ1-1, the V gene TRBV7-9; 7 nucleotides align to TRBD1. Germline V gene data show CDR1 as SEHNR and CDR2 as FQNEAQ (reference sequence). The CDR3 is 14 residues long. The trim removed 7 bases at V and 1 base at J, leaving 6 bases unmatched. CDR3 region: CASTPGGANTEAFF. The CDR3, as DNA: TGTGCCAGCACCCCAGGGGGGGCGAACACTGAAGCTTTCTTT.

The CDR3 sequence: CASSPAGRETQYF. DNA for the CDR3: TGTGCCAGCAGCCCGGCCGGGCGGGAGACCCAGTACTTC. The V and J genes are TRBV7-3 and TRBJ2-5; no definite D call. This CDR3 has 13 amino acids. V lost 5 bases, J lost 5 bases, and 12 bases lay in between. In germline, CDR1 is SGHTA, CDR2 FQGTGA.

This clone was found a few times. V and J are TRBV28 and TRBJ1-5, with 9 positions matching TRBD1. This CDR3 is 13 amino acids long. Per the germline V gene, CDR1 is MDHEN and CDR2 is SYDVKM. Trimming removed 5 bases from V and 6 bases from J; junction bases left unmatched: 2. The CDR3 DNA is TGTGCCAGCAGTGACAGGGGGAGTCAGCCCCAGCATTTT. Its protein is CASSDRGSQPQHF.

J is TRBJ2-1 and V is TRBV11-2, with 9 bases that match TRBD2. Germline loops: CDR1 SGHAT, CDR2 FQNNGV. The V segment lost 7 bases and the J segment 6 bases; nucleotides outside the gene matches: 7. CDR3 length equals 14 residues. In DNA form, the CDR3 reads TGTGCCAGCACCTCCAGCGGGAGGCCCAATGAGCAGTTCTTC. This sequence encodes CASTSSGRPNEQFF.

The chain combines TRBV30 with TRBJ2-5, with 7 positions matching TRBD1. Trimming cost V 5 bases and J 1 base; bases outside gene matches: 4. CDR1 is GTSNPN, CDR2 SVGIG, per germline (reference sequence). The CDR3 contains 13 residues. In DNA, the CDR3 is TGTGCCTGGGAGGGACAGTTCCAAGAGACCCAGTACTTC. Translated: CAWEGQFQETQYF.

The chain combines TRBV5-1 with TRBJ2-2; tentatively, D is TRBD2 (6 bases). The germline V gene has CDR1 SGHRS and CDR2 YFSETQ. The CDR3 runs to 14 residues. Trimming took 3 bases from V and 5 from J, leaving 11 bases between them. CDR3 loop: CASSWAEGTGELFF. The CDR3 region has the DNA TGCGCCAGCAGCTGGGCGGAGGGGACCGGGGAGCTGTTTTTT.

V and J are TRBV10-2 and TRBJ2-1; 7 positions match TRBD2. Germline CDR1 WSHSY, CDR2 SAAADI. Trimming cost V 6 bases and J 4 bases; bases outside gene matches: 12. The CDR3 has 16 amino acids. The chain's CDR3 is CASRGERGGPYNEQFF. In DNA form, the CDR3 reads TGCGCCAGCAGGGGGGAAAGGGGAGGGCCGTACAATGAGCAGTTCTTC.

This clone was detected once. The chain links TRBV10-3 to TRBJ2-3; D is unclear. CDR3 length: 15 residues. Germline lookup yields CDR1 ENHRY and CDR2 SYGVKD. V lost 2 bases to trimming and J lost 2 bases, with 11 bases between them. The CDR3 protein is CAISEGARNTDTQYF. CDR3 bases: TGTGCCATCAGTGAGGGCGCAAGGAACACAGATACGCAGTATTTT.

The chain combines TRBV18 with TRBJ1-3; no firm D call. CDR3 size: 13 residues. Germline CDR1 reads KGHSH; CDR2 reads LQKENI. Trimming removed 2 bases at V and 4 bases at J, with 6 bases between. The DNA for the CDR3 is TGTGCCAGCTCACCAAACGAAGGAAACACCATATATTTT. It encodes CASSPNEGNTIYF. Combining the CDR3 with reference TRBV18 and TRBJ1-3 gives the whole variable domain NAGVMQNPRHLVRRRGQEARLRCSPMKGHSHVYWYRQLPEEGLKFMVYLQKENIIDESGMPKERFSAEFPKEGPSILRIQQVVRGDSAAYFCASSPNEGNTIYFGEGSWLTVV.

CDR3 amino acids: CASSFGQGAVGTEAFF. The CDR3 region has the DNA TGTGCCAGCAGCTTCGGTCAGGGGGCGGTGGGCACTGAAGCTTTCTTT. V is TRBV11-2 and J is TRBJ1-1; 8 bases are shared with TRBD1. Germline-derived CDR1 and CDR2 are SGHAT and FQNNGV. With 3 bases clipped from V and 4 bases from J, the junction kept 10 bases outside the gene matches. CDR3 size: 16 residues.

V gene TRBV5-4 combines with J gene TRBJ2-1; 11 bases are shared with TRBD2. The CDR3 spans 15 residues. Germline V lookup: CDR1 SGHNT, CDR2 YYREEE (reference sequence). V lost 2 bases to trimming and J lost 4 bases; unmatched junction nucleotides: 2. The CDR3: CASSFIAGGYNEQFF. CDR3 DNA sequence: TGTGCCAGCAGCTTTATAGCGGGAGGGTACAATGAGCAGTTCTTC. Full variable domain (remainder filled in from reference TRBV5-4 and TRBJ2-1): ETGVTQSPTHLIKTRGQQVTLRCSSQSGHNTVSWYQQALGQGPQFIFQYYREEENGRGNFPPRFSGLQFPNYSSELNVNALELDDSALYLCASSFIAGGYNEQFFGPGTRLTVL.

This chain connects TRBV27 to TRBJ2-7; D is uncertain. The germline gives CDR1 MNHEY, CDR2 SMNVEV (reference sequence). This CDR3 contains 15 residues. Trimming stripped 6 bases from V and 0 bases from J, with 15 bases between. CDR3 protein: CASRLFPTNSYEQYF. Written as DNA, the CDR3 is TGTGCCAGCAGACTCTTTCCGACGAACTCCTACGAGCAGTACTTC.

Worth noting for this clone: This sample includes further DNA sequences coding for the same CDR3. This chain connects TRBV5-1 to TRBJ1-1; D unresolved. The CDR3 has 14 residues. V shed 0 bases and J shed 0 bases, with 6 bases lying between them. Germline-derived CDR1 and CDR2 are SGHRS and YFSETQ. CDR3 nucleotides: TGCGCCAGCAGCTTGGTAGGGATGAACACTGAAGCTTTCTTT. This translates into CASSLVGMNTEAFF. Drawing the rest from reference TRBV5-1 and TRBJ1-1, the complete variable domain is KAGVTQTPRYLIKTRGQQVTLSCSPISGHRSVSWYQQTPGQGLQFLFEYFSETQRNKGNFPGRFSGRQFSNSRSEMNVSTLELGDSALYLCASSLVGMNTEAFFGQGTRLTVV.

The chain couples TRBV7-3 to TRBJ2-1; 10 nucleotides line up with TRBD2. Germline V gene sequence: CDR1 SGHTA, CDR2 FQGTGA. This CDR3 has 17 amino acids. V dropped 2 bases and J dropped 4; count of bases not matched to a gene: 8. The chain's CDR3 is CASSLGSGTSVYNEQFF. CDR3 nucleotides: TGTGCCAGCAGCTTAGGATCCGGGACTAGCGTTTACAATGAGCAGTTCTTC.

CDR3 sequence reads: CASSHRVYYNEQFF. DNA for the CDR3: TGTGCCAGCAGTCACAGGGTTTATTACAATGAGCAGTTCTTC. V gene TRBV28 combines with J gene TRBJ2-1; D perhaps matches TRBD1 (6 bases). The V gene's germline CDR1 is MDHEN and CDR2 SYDVKM. The length of the CDR3 is 14 residues. Between the trimmed V and J ends, which lost 5 bases and 4 bases, there was a span of 12 bases.

As for this clone: Other DNA sequences of this sample code for an identical CDR3. The gene calls are TRBV7-3 and TRBJ2-3, with 10 positions matching TRBD2. V dropped 3 bases and J dropped 3; count of bases not matched to a gene: 3. The germline CDR1 and CDR2 sequences are SGHTA and FQGTGA. This CDR3 is 15 amino acids long. CDR3 sequence: CASSLIAGGTDTQYF. Written as DNA, the CDR3 is TGTGCCAGCAGCTTGATAGCGGGAGGTACAGATACGCAGTATTTT.

The CDR3 spells CASSSSPSYIHEQYF. The CDR3 DNA follows: TGTGCCAGCAGTTCCTCACCGTCCTACATTCACGAGCAGTACTTC. The chain links TRBV6-5 to TRBJ2-7, with D unresolved. V was trimmed by 4 bases and J by 5 bases, leaving 18 bases between them. Looked up from germline, CDR1 is MNHEY and CDR2 is SVGAGI. This CDR3 has 15 residues.

This chain links TRBV29-1 with TRBJ2-3, with D possibly TRBD2 on 6 matching bases. The CDR3 contains 13 residues. V shed 8 bases and J shed 1 base, with 13 bases lying between them. Germline V gene lookup returns CDR1 SQVTM and CDR2 ANQGSEA. CDR3 sequence: CSLWGVGTDTQYF. CDR3 in DNA: TGCAGCCTATGGGGGGTAGGCACAGATACGCAGTATTTT.

This chain joins TRBV28 and TRBJ2-3; D is possibly TRBD2 (6 bases). This CDR3 comprises 14 residues. V shed 4 bases and J shed 5 bases, with 13 bases lying between them. Germline CDR1 reads MDHEN; CDR2 reads SYDVKM. CDR3 sequence (DNA): TGTGCCAGCAGTTCGGCAGGAGGGATAGATACGCAGTATTTT. Translated: CASSSAGGIDTQYF.

This clone is a singleton in its sample. In the same sample, other DNA sequences code for this CDR3. The genes are TRBV7-3 and TRBJ2-3; D is unresolved. The CDR3 loop spans 13 amino acids. Trimming left V 3 bases short and J 5 bases short, with 9 bases between. Germline V gene lookup returns CDR1 SGHTA and CDR2 FQGTGA. The CDR3 here is CASSFNPGDTQYF. The CDR3 DNA follows: TGTGCCAGCAGCTTCAACCCGGGAGATACGCAGTATTTT.

V gene TRBV28 combines with J gene TRBJ2-7; D is uncertain. Germline CDR1 is MDHEN and CDR2 is SYDVKM. The CDR3 contains 12 residues. Trimming removed 3 bases at V and 10 bases at J, with 13 bases between. The CDR3: CASSLPDAFQYF. In DNA, the CDR3 is TGTGCCAGCAGTTTGCCAGACGCCTTCCAGTACTTC.

This chain connects TRBV7-3 to TRBJ1-1; D is unclear. The CDR3 consists of 13 residues. The ends were cut back, 5 bases at V and 3 bases at J, with 10 bases in the middle. The germline gives CDR1 SGHTA, CDR2 FQGTGA. CDR3: CASSEIRDTEAFF. In DNA, the CDR3 is TGTGCCAGCAGCGAAATCCGGGACACTGAAGCTTTCTTT. Variable domain in full (rest from reference TRBV7-3 and TRBJ1-1): GAGVSQTPSNKVTEKGKYVELRCDPISGHTALYWYRQSLGQGPEFLIYFQGTGAADDSGLPNDRFFAVRPEGSVSTLKIQRTERGDSAVYLCASSEIRDTEAFFGQGTRLTVV.

The rearrangement uses TRBV4-3 and TRBJ1-1, with D tentatively TRBD1 (6 bases). This CDR3 is built from 15 residues. The V end lost 4 bases, the J end lost 1 base, and 13 bases lay between the germline ends. The germline V gene encodes CDR1 LGHNA and CDR2 YSLEER. In DNA, the CDR3 is TGCGCCAGCAGCCGAGGGGTGGGACAGAACACTGAAGCTTTCTTT. As protein: CASSRGVGQNTEAFF.